This T cell receptor beta chain was retrieved from a study of a mutant IDH1 vaccine in newly diagnosed glioma. Germline V gives CDR1 GTSNPN, CDR2 SVGIG (reference sequence). This CDR3 spans 10 amino acids. Only in-frame clones appear in the TCRdb table, and some are missing; sequencing was by immunoSEQ multiplex PCR. The table lists fewer than 35,000 clones, roughly three quarters of them singletons, with over 20% in the top ten. Time point described: week 11, during vaccination. Alongside topical imiquimod, each dose of vaccine comprised 300 ug of mutant IDH1 20-mer peptide. To note about this clone: What it recognizes is unknown.

This clonotype was sampled from a man aged 25-40 years with glioma. Sequencing was performed on PBMCs, taken from a glioma patient whose treatment included an IDH1 peptide vaccine. V usage is TRBV30 and J usage is TRBJ2-5, with D possibly TRBD2 on 5 matching bases. In DNA, the CDR3 is TGTGGGCGGGACCAAGAGACCCAGTACTTC. Residues: CGRDQETQYF.